This T cell receptor (beta chain) was documented in a study of CXCR3-negative and CXCR3-positive naive CD8 T cells. Study summary: Roughly 135 million TRB reads were obtained overall (about 1.5 +/- 0.3 million per library).

Study results and limitations: For memory CD8+ cells diversity was much lower, but both naive subsets had comparably high diversity. A higher hydrophobicity marked the TRB CDR3s of CXCR3-positive naive cells versus CXCR3-negative naive cells.

As for this clonotype: Its specificity is unknown.

Via 5' RACE with UMI labels, TRB cDNA libraries were prepared. TCRdb reprocessed the 5' RACE reads, with one entry per CDR3 protein and no DNA. The sample includes approximately 65,000 distinct CDR3 sequences. This CDR3 is 12 amino acids long. In germline, CDR1 is SQVTM, CDR2 ANQGSEA. Every CD8+ T cell subset underwent triplicate sorting at a few hundred thousand cells apiece. This chain joins TRBV29-1 and TRBJ2-7; as DNA is missing, the TRBD2 call by TCRdb cannot be tested. The sample comprised naive CXCR3+ CD8+ T cells from blood. Subset of the sample: CD45RO-CCR7+CD27+CD95- naive CD8+ T cells expressing CXCR3 (TNR3+). This clonotype was obtained from a human donor in good health. Some clones in this sample may be carry-over from other donors' samples. The chain's CDR3 is CSVERAPYEQYF.